These 15 T cell receptor beta chains share one sample of origin, sequenced in a study of blood T cells in healthy people across ages. With a J-beta primer mix and a sample-barcoded 5' primer, a second PCR ran 7 to 11 cycles. Each CDR3 protein gets one entry after TCRdb re-called the 5' RACE reads with MiXCR. The top ten hold around 21% of the sample, which has about 970,000 distinct CDR3 sequences, roughly 50% seen once. Input material: blood. The receptors originated from a woman aged 60-70 years in good health.

The chain has TRBV12-3 or TRBV12-4 and TRBJ2-3; TRBD1 is a possible D gene (7 bases). The V gene lost 6 bases and the J gene lost 3 bases, with 22 bases spanning the gap. This CDR3 spans 17 amino acids. This chain's CDR3 is CASRAKQGRHFTDTQYF. CDR3 DNA: TGTGCCAGCAGAGCCAAACAGGGGAGGCATTTTACAGATACGCAGTATTTT.

The chain links TRBV7-9 to TRBJ2-6; no clear D gene. Germline values: CDR1 SEHNR, CDR2 FQNEAQ (reference sequence). Trimming stripped 3 bases from V and 0 bases from J, with 9 bases between. The CDR3 is made up of 16 amino acids. CDR3 in DNA: TGTGCCAGCAGCTTGACGGCGGTCTCTGGGGCCAACGTCCTGACTTTC. It codes for CASSLTAVSGANVLTF.

This clonotype was picked up one time. The chain uses TRBV2 and TRBJ2-5, with 9 bases matching TRBD2. V lost 11 bases and J lost 4; bases outside the gene matches: 14. This CDR3 contains 15 residues. Germline CDR1 reads SNHLY; CDR2 reads FYNNEI. CDR3 coding DNA: TGTGCCGGTCTAGCGGGACAGAACATAATAGAGACCCAGTACTTC. This sequence encodes CAGLAGQNIIETQYF.

The V gene is TRBV5-1, the J gene TRBJ2-2; D possibly uses TRBD1 or TRBD2 (5 bases each). Deletions cut 7 bases from V and 2 bases from J, with 15 bases between. The length of the CDR3 is 15 residues. Per germline, CDR1 SGHRS and CDR2 YFSETQ. Here the CDR3 reads CASEFGASNTGELFF. The DNA for the CDR3 is TGCGCCAGCGAGTTTGGGGCTAGCAACACCGGGGAGCTGTTTTTT.

V and J are TRBV28 and TRBJ1-2, with D perhaps matching TRBD1 (5 bases). This CDR3 has 13 amino acids. CDR1 is MDHEN and CDR2 is SYDVKM in the germline V gene. With 8 bases removed from V and 3 bases from J, the gap between germline ends came to 13 bases. CDR3 DNA: TGTGCCAGCGGCGGGGGTGGAGACTATGGCTACACCTTC. This codes for CASGGGGDYGYTF.

The CDR3 DNA follows: TGTGCCAGCAGCGTAGAAGGCACAAACACTGAAGCTTTCTTT. Translating it yields CASSVEGTNTEAFF. The V gene is TRBV9, the J gene TRBJ1-1, with D unresolved. Deletions cut 0 bases from V and 2 bases from J, with 8 bases between. Germline CDR1 and CDR2: SGDLS and YYNGEE. The CDR3 has 14 residues. The full variable domain, its missing parts supplied by reference TRBV9 and TRBJ1-1, is DSGVTQTPKHLITATGQRVTLRCSPRSGDLSVYWYQQSLDQGLQFLIQYYNGEERAKGNILERFSAQQFPDLHSELNLSSLELGDSALYFCASSVEGTNTEAFFGQGTRLTVV.

The rearrangement uses TRBV29-1 and TRBJ2-6; unclear D gene. Germline CDR1 is SQVTM and CDR2 is ANQGSEA. The ends were cut back, 3 bases at V and 0 bases at J, with 3 bases in the middle. The CDR3 loop spans 13 amino acids. CDR3 region: CSVEFSGANVLTF. The CDR3 DNA sequence: TGCAGCGTTGAGTTCTCTGGGGCCAACGTCCTGACTTTC. Together with reference TRBV29-1 and TRBJ2-6, the CDR3 gives the full variable domain: SAVISQKPSRDICQRGTSLTIQCQVDSQVTMMFWYRQQPGQSLTLIATANQGSEATYESGFVIDKFPISRPNLTFSTLTVSNMSPEDSSIYLCSVEFSGANVLTFGAGSRLTVL.

The chain is built from TRBV7-2 and TRBJ2-6, with D possibly being TRBD1 (5 bases). Germline V lookup: CDR1 SGHTA, CDR2 FQGNSA. This CDR3 region has 17 residues. V lost 3 bases and J lost 13, with 25 bases in between. In DNA, the CDR3 is TGTGCCAGCAGCTTTCTGCTAGGGAACTCTGGGGCCAGTGTCCTGACTTTC. Protein: CASSFLLGNSGASVLTF.

This clonotype came up a few times. The chain couples TRBV3-1 to TRBJ2-7; 8 bases align to TRBD2. After removal of 2 bases from V and 3 bases from J, the junction contained 12 bases not matched to a gene. CDR1 is LGHDT and CDR2 is YNNKEL in the germline V gene (reference sequence). The CDR3 is 17 residues long. CDR3: CASSQRSGGLELYEQYF. Written as DNA, the CDR3 is TGTGCCAGCAGCCAACGGAGCGGGGGTTTGGAGCTCTACGAGCAGTACTTC.

This clonotype came up many times. The CDR3 DNA reads TGCAGCGTTATTAGCGGGAGTACAGATACGCAGTATTTT. Encoded protein: CSVISGSTDTQYF. This rearrangement joins TRBV29-1 to TRBJ2-3; TRBD2 matches at 9 bases. The trim removed 5 bases at V and 3 bases at J, leaving 3 bases unmatched. Germline V gives CDR1 SQVTM, CDR2 ANQGSEA. The CDR3 is made up of 13 amino acids.

The chain has TRBV20-1 and TRBJ2-7; D not certain. The germline gives CDR1 DFQATT, CDR2 SNEGSKA (reference sequence). Trimming removed 6 bases at V and 2 bases at J, with 17 bases between. The CDR3 extends over 14 amino acids. The CDR3 bases are TGCAGTGCCCTCGGCCGTACGAAACCCTACGAGCAGTACTTC. It is translated as CSALGRTKPYEQYF.

This clonotype came up many times. This chain uses TRBV12-3 or TRBV12-4 with TRBJ2-7; no firm D call. This CDR3 region has 11 residues. V lost 6 bases to trimming and J lost 7 bases, with 10 bases between them. In DNA, the CDR3 is TGTGCCAGCAGCTTCGGTGGGGAGCAGTACTTC. Amino acids: CASSFGGEQYF.

About this clonotype itself: A clone one base away is much larger, so this may be a read error. The chain combines TRBV29-1 with TRBJ2-7; possibly TRBD1 or TRBD2 for D (5 bases each). With the DNA end fitting TRBJ2-5 better, the J assignment may be wrong. Germline V gene sequence: CDR1 SQVTM, CDR2 ANQGSEA. This CDR3 has 13 amino acids. The CDR3 sequence: CGVRGQGAETQYF. CDR3 DNA: TGCGGCGTCCGAGGGCAGGGAGCTGAGACCCAGTACTTC.

The chain carries TRBV12-3 or TRBV12-4 and TRBJ2-2, with 13 bases fitting TRBD2. The CDR3 runs to 15 residues. J was trimmed by 6 bases and V by 3 bases; bases with no gene match: 1. CDR3 protein: CASSFTSGRAGELFF. Here the CDR3 DNA reads TGTGCCAGCAGTTTCACTAGCGGGAGGGCCGGGGAGCTGTTTTTT.

V gene TRBV7-2 combines with J gene TRBJ1-5, with a possible D match to TRBD1 (6 bases). CDR3 length equals 15 residues. With 5 bases removed from V and 2 bases from J, the gap between germline ends came to 13 bases. Looked up from germline, CDR1 is SGHTA and CDR2 is FQGNSA. CDR3 sequence reads: CASSATGLGNQPQHF. The CDR3 nucleotides read TGTGCCAGCAGCGCCACAGGGTTGGGCAATCAGCCCCAGCATTTT. Drawing the rest from reference TRBV7-2 and TRBJ1-5, the complete variable domain is GAGVSQSPSNKVTEKGKDVELRCDPISGHTALYWYRQSLGQGLEFLIYFQGNSAPDKSGLPSDRFSAERTGGSVSTLTIQRTQQEDSAVYLCASSATGLGNQPQHFGDGTRLSIL.